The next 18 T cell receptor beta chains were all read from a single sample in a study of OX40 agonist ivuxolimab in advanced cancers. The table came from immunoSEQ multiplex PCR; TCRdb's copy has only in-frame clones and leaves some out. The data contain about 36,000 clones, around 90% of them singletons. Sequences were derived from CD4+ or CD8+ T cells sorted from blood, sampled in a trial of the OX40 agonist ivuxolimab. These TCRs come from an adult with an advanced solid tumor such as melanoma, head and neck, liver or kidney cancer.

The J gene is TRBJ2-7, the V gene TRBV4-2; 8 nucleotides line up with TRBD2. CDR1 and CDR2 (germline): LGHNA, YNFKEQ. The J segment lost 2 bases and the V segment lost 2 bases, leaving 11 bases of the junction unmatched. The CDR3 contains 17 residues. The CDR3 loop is CASSQYGGGLGAYEQYF. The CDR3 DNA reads TGTGCCAGCAGCCAATACGGGGGGGGGCTCGGAGCCTACGAGCAGTACTTC.

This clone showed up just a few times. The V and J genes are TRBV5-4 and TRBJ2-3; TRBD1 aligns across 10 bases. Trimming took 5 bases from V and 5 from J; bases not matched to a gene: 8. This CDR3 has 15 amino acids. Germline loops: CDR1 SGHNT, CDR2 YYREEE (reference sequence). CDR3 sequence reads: CASRRDRGHIDTQYF. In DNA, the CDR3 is TGTGCCAGCAGACGAGACAGGGGGCATATAGATACGCAGTATTTT.

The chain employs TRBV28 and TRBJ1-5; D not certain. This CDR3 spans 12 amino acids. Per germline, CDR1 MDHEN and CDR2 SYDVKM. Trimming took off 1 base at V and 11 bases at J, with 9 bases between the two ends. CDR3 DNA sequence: TGTGCCAGCAGTTTATTCTGGTCAGCCCAGCATTTT. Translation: CASSLFWSAQHF.

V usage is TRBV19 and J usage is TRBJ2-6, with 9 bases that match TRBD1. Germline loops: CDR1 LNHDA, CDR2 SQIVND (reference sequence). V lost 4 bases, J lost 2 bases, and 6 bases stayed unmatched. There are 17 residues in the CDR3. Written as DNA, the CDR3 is TGTGCCAGTAGTAGGGGACAGGGTTTAGCTGGGGCCAACGTCCTGACTTTC. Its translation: CASSRGQGLAGANVLTF.

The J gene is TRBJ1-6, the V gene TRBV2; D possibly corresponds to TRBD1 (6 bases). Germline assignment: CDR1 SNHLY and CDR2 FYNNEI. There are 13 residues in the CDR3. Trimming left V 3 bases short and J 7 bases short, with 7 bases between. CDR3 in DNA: TGTGCCAGCAGTGACGGGGGCAATTCACCCCTCCACTTT. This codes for CASSDGGNSPLHF.

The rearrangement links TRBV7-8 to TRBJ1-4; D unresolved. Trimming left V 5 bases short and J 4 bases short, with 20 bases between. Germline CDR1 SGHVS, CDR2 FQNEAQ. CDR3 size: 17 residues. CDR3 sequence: CASSARVLGIFNEKLFF. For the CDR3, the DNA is TGTGCCAGCAGCGCGCGGGTCCTCGGGATCTTTAATGAAAAACTGTTTTTT.

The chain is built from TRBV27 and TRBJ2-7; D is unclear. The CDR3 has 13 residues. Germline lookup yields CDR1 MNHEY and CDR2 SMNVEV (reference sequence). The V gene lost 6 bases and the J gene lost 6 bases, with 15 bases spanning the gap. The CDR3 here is CASSRRLSLEQYF. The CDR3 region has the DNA TGTGCCAGCAGCCGTCGGTTGAGTCTCGAGCAGTACTTC.

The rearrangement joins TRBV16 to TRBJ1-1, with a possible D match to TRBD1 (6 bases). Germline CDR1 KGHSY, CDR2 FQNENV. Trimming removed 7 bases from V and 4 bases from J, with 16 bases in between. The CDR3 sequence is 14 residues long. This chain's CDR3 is CASTILQGVTEAFF. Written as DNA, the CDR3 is TGTGCCAGCACGATATTACAGGGTGTCACTGAAGCTTTCTTT.

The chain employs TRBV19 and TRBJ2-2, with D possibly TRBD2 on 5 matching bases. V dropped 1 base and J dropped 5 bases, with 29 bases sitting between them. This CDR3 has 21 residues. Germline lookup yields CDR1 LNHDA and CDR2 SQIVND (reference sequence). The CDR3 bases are TGTGCCAGTAGTATAGGAAGGTCTTTTGTAGGAGGAGGACCGGGTACCGGGGAGCTGTTTTTT. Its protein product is CASSIGRSFVGGGPGTGELFF.

The CDR3 here is CATQWGQGGNNEQFF. CDR3 nucleotides: TGTGCCACCCAATGGGGACAGGGCGGAAACAATGAGCAGTTCTTC. The chain couples TRBV6-6 to TRBJ2-1; 9 nucleotides line up with TRBD1. The CDR3 spans 15 residues. Germline V CDR1 and CDR2: MNHNY, SVGAGI (reference sequence). Trimming took 10 bases from V and 5 from J; bases not matched to a gene: 12.

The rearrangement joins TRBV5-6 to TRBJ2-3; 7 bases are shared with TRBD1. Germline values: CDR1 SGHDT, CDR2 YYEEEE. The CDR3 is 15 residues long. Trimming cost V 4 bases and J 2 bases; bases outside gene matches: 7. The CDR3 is CASSRDRLNTDTQYF. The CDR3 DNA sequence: TGTGCCAGCAGCCGGGACAGACTAAACACAGATACGCAGTATTTT.

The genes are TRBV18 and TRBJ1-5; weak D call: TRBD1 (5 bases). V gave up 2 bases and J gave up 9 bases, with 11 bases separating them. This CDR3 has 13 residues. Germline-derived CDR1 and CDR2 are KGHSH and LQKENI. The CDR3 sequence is CASSPIQEAPQHF. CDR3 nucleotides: TGTGCCAGCTCACCAATACAGGAAGCGCCCCAGCATTTT.

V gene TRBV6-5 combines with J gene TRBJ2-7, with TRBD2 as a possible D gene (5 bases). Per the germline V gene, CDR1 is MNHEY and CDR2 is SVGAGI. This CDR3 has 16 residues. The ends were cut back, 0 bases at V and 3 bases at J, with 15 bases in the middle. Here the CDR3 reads CASSYSTPGKGYEQYF. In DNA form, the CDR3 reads TGTGCCAGCAGTTACTCGACCCCCGGGAAGGGCTACGAGCAGTACTTC.

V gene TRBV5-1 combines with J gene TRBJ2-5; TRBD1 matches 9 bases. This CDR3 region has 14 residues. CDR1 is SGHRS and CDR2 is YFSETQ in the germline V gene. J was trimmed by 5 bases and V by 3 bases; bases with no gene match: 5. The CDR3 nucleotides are TGCGCCAGCAGCTACGGGACAGGGTTGGAGACCCAGTACTTC. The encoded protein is CASSYGTGLETQYF. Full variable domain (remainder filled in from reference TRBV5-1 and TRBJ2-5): KAGVTQTPRYLIKTRGQQVTLSCSPISGHRSVSWYQQTPGQGLQFLFEYFSETQRNKGNFPGRFSGRQFSNSRSEMNVSTLELGDSALYLCASSYGTGLETQYFGPGTRLLVL.

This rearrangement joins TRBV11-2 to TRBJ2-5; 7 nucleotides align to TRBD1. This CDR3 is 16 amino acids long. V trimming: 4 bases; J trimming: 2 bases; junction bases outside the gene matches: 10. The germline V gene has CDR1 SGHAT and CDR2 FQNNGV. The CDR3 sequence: CASSSTTGTVQETQYF. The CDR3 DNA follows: TGTGCCAGCAGCTCTACGACAGGGACGGTACAAGAGACCCAGTACTTC.

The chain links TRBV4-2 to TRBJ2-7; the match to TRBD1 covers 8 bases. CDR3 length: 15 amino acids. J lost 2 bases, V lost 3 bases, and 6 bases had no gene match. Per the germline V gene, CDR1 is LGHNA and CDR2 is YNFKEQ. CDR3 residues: CASSQGQDGPYEQYF. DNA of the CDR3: TGTGCCAGCAGCCAGGGACAGGACGGCCCCTACGAGCAGTACTTC.

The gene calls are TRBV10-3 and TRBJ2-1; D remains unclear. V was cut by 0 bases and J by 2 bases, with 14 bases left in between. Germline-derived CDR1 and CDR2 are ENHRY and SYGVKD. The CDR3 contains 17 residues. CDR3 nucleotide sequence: TGTGCCATCAGTGAGTCGTATTCTTCTCACCCCTACAATGAGCAGTTCTTC. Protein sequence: CAISESYSSHPYNEQFF.

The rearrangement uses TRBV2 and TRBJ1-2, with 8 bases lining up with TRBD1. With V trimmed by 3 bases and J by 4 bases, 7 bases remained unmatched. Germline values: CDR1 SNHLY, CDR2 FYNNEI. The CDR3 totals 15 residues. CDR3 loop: CASSDLGTGSYGYTF. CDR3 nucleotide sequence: TGTGCCAGCAGTGACCTTGGGACAGGATCCTATGGCTACACCTTC.